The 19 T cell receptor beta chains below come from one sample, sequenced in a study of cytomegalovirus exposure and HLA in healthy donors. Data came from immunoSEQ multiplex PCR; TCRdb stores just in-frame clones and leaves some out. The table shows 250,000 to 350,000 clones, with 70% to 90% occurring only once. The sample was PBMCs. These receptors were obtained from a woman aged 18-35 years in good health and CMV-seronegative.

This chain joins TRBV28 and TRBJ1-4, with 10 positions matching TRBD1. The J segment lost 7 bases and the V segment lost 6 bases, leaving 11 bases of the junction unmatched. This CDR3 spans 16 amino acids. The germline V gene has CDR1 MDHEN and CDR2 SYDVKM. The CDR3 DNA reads TGTGCCAGCAGCCACGGCTCCGGGACAGGGGCTGAAAAACTGTTTTTT. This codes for CASSHGSGTGAEKLFF. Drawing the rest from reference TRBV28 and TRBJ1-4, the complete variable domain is DVKVTQSSRYLVKRTGEKVFLECVQDMDHENMFWYRQDPGLGLRLIYFSYDVKMKEKGDIPEGYSVSREKKERFSLILESASTNQTSMYLCASSHGSGTGAEKLFFGSGTQLSVL.

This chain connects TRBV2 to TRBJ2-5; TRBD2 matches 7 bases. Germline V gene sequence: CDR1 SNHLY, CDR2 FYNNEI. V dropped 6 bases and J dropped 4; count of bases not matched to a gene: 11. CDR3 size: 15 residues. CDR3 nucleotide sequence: TGTGCCAGCAGGTATGGGAGACTAGCCGGAGAGACCCAGTACTTC. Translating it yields CASRYGRLAGETQYF. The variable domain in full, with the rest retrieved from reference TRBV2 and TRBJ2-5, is EPEVTQTPSHQVTQMGQEVILRCVPISNHLYFYWYRQILGQKVEFLVSFYNNEISEKSEIFDDQFSVERPDGSNFTLKIRSTKLEDSAMYFCASRYGRLAGETQYFGPGTRLLVL.

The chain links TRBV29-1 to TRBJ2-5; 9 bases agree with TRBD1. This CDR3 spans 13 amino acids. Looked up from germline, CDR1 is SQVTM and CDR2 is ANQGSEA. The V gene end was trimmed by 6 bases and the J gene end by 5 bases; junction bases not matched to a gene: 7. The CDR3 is CSVTTGGAETQYF. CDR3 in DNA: TGCAGCGTCACTACAGGGGGCGCGGAGACCCAGTACTTC.

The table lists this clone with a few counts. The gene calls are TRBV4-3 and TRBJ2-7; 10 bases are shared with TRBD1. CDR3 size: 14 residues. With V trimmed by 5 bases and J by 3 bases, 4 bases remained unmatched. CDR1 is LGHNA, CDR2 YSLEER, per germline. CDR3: CASSEDRGFYEQYF. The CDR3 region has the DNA TGCGCCAGCAGCGAGGACAGGGGGTTCTACGAGCAGTACTTC.

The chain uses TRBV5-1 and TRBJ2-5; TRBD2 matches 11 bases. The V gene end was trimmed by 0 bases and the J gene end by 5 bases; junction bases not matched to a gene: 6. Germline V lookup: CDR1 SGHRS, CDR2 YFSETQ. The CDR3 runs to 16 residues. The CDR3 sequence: CASSLDSGRAVETQYF. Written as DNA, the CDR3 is TGCGCCAGCAGCTTGGATAGCGGGAGGGCCGTGGAGACCCAGTACTTC.

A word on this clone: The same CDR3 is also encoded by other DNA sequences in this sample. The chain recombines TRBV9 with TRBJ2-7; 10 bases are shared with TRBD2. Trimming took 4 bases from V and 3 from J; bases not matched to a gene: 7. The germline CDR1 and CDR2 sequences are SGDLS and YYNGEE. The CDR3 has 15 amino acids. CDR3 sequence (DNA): TGTGCCAGCAGCCCGACTAGCGGGTCAGTCTACGAGCAGTACTTC. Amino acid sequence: CASSPTSGSVYEQYF.

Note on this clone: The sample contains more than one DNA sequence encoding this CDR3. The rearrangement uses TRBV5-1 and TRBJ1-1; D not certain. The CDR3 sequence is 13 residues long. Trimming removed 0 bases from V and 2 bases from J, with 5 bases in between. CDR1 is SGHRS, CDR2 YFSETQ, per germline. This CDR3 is CASSLAGNTEAFF. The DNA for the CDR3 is TGCGCCAGCAGCTTGGCGGGTAACACTGAAGCTTTCTTT.

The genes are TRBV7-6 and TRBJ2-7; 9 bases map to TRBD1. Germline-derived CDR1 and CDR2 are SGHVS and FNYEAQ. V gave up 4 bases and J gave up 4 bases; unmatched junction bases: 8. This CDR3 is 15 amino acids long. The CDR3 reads CASSSETGGSYEQYF. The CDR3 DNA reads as TGTGCCAGCAGCTCGGAGACAGGGGGTAGTTACGAGCAGTACTTC.

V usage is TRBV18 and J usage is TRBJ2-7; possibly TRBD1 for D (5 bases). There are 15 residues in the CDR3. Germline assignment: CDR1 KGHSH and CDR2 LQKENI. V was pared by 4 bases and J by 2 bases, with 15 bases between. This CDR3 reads CASSLQGYQTYEQYF. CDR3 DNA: TGTGCCAGCTCACTCCAGGGATATCAAACCTACGAGCAGTACTTC.

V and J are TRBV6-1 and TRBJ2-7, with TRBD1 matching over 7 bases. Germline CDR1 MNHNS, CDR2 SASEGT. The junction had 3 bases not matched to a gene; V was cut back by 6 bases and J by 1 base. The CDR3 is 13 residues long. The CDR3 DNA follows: TGTGCCAGCAGGCCGGGACAGTCCTACGAGCAGTACTTC. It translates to CASRPGQSYEQYF.

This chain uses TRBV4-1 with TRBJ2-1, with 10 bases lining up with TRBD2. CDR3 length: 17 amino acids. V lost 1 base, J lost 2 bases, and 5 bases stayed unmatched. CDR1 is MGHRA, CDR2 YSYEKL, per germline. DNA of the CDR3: TGCGCCAGCAGCCAAGGGTCCCTAGCGGGAGCCTACAATGAGCAGTTCTTC. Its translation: CASSQGSLAGAYNEQFF.

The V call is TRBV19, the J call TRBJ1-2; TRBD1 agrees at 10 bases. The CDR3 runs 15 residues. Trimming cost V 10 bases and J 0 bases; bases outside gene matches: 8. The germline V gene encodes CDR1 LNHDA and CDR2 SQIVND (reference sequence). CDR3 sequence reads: CATARDRGSNYGYTF. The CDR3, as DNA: TGTGCCACCGCCCGGGACAGGGGATCTAACTATGGCTACACCTTC.

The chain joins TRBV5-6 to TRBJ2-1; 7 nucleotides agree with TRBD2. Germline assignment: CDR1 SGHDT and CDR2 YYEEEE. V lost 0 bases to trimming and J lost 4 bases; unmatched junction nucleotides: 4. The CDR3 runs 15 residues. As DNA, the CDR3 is TGTGCCAGCAGCTTGGGGGCTAGCGGATACAATGAGCAGTTCTTC. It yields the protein CASSLGASGYNEQFF.

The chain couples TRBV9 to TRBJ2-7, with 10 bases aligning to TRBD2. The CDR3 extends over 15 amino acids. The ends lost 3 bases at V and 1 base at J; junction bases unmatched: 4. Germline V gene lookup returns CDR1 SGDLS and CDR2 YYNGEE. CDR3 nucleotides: TGTGCCAGCAGCGCAGGACTAGCGGATTCCTACGAGCAGTACTTC. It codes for CASSAGLADSYEQYF. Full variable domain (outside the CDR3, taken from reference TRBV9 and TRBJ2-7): DSGVTQTPKHLITATGQRVTLRCSPRSGDLSVYWYQQSLDQGLQFLIQYYNGEERAKGNILERFSAQQFPDLHSELNLSSLELGDSALYFCASSAGLADSYEQYFGPGTRLTVT.

The CDR3 sequence: CASQQVGTQYF. The CDR3 bases are TGTGCCAGTCAACAGGTGGGGACCCAGTACTTC. The rearrangement uses TRBV2 and TRBJ2-5; possibly TRBD1 for D (5 bases). This CDR3 region has 11 residues. Germline loops: CDR1 SNHLY, CDR2 FYNNEI. Trimming took off 9 bases at V and 7 bases at J, with 12 bases between the two ends.

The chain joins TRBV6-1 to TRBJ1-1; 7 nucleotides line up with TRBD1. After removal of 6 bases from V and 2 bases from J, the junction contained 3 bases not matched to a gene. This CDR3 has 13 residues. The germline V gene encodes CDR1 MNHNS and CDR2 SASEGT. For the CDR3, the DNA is TGTGCCAGCAGGGGACAGTTTAACACTGAAGCTTTCTTT. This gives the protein CASRGQFNTEAFF.

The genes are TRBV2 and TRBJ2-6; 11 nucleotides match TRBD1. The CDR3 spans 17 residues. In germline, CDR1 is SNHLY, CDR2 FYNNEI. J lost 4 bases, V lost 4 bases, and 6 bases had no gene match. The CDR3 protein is CASSGTGGAYGANVLTF. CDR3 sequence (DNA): TGTGCCAGCAGTGGGACAGGGGGCGCATACGGGGCCAACGTCCTGACTTTC.

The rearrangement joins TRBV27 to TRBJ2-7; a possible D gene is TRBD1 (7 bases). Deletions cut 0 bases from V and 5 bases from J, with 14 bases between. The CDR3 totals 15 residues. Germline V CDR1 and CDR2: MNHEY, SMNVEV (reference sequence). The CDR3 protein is CASSLSSRGEDEQYF. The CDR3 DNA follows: TGTGCCAGCAGTTTATCTTCCAGGGGGGAAGACGAGCAGTACTTC.

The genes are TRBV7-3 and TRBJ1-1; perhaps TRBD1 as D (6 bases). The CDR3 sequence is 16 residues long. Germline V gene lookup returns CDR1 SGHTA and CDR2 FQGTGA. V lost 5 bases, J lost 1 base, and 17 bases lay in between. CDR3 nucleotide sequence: TGTGCCAGCAGCCAATACAGGGTTCAGCGGAACACTGAAGCTTTCTTT. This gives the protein CASSQYRVQRNTEAFF.